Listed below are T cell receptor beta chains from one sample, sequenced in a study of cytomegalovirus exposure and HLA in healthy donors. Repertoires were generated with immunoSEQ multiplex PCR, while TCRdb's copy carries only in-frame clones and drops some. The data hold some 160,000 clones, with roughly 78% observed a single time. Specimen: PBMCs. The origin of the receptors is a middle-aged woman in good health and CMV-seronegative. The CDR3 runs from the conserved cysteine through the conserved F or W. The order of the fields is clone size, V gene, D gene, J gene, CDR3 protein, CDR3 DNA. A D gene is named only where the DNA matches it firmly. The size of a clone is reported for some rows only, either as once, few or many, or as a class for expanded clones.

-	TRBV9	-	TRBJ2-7	CASSVGSSSSYEQYF	TGTGCCAGCAGCGTAGGGAGCTCGAGCTCCTACGAGCAGTACTTC
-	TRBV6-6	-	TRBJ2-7	CASNPSGVGNYEQYF	TGTGCCAGCAACCCCTCGGGAGTGGGGAACTACGAGCAGTACTTC
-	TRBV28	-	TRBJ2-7	CASSFSSYEQYF	TGTGCCAGCAGTTTCTCCTCCTACGAGCAGTACTTC
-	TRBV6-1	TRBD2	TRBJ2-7	CASSVAGGRTAEQYF	TGTGCCAGCAGTGTTGCGGGGGGACGGACAGCCGAGCAGTACTTC
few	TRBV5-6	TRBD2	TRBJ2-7	CASSIRLAGAEQYF	TGTGCCAGCAGCATACGACTAGCGGGGGCCGAGCAGTACTTC
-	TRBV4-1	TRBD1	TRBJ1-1	CASSPTSDRGKGNTEAFF	TGCGCCAGCAGCCCAACGTCAGACAGGGGGAAGGGGAACACTGAAGCTTTCTTT
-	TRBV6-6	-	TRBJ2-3	CASRAPDTQYF	TGTGCCAGCAGAGCCCCAGATACGCAGTATTTT
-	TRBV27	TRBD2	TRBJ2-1	CASKRLADINEQFF	TGTGCCAGCAAAAGACTAGCGGATATCAATGAGCAGTTCTTC
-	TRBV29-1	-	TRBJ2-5	CSVEEVRAETQYF	TGCAGCGTTGAAGAGGTCAGGGCAGAGACCCAGTACTTC
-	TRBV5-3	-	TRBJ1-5	CARSFRPGQGNQPQHF	TGTGCCAGAAGCTTTCGCCCAGGGCAGGGCAATCAGCCCCAGCATTTT
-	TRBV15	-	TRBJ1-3	CATSRVYGTSNAGNTIYF	TGTGCCACCAGCAGAGTGTACGGGACAAGCAACGCTGGAAACACCATATATTTT
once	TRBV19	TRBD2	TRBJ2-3	CASRPGLAGAVGPQDTQYF	TGTGCCAGTAGGCCGGGACTAGCGGGGGCCGTTGGTCCACAAGATACGCAGTATTTT
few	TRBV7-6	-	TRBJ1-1	CASSLANGVAFF	TGTGCCAGCAGCTTAGCGAATGGAGTGGCTTTCTTT
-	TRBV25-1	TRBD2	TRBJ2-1	CASSEWLAGTYNEQFF	TGTGCCAGCAGTGAATGGCTAGCGGGGACCTACAATGAGCAGTTCTTC
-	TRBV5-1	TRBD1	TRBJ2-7	CASSTRQGTYEQYF	TGCGCCAGCAGCACCCGACAGGGGACCTACGAGCAGTACTTC
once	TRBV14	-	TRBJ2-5	CASSQRETGTQYF	TGTGCCAGCAGCCAAAGAGAAACGGGGACCCAGTACTTC
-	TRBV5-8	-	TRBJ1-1	CASSLGLVRGGKTEAFF	TGTGCCAGCAGCTTGGGTTTGGTTCGGGGGGGAAAGACTGAAGCTTTCTTT
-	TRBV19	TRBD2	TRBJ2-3	CASREGGSGTDTQYF	TGTGCCAGTAGGGAGGGCGGGAGCGGCACAGATACGCAGTATTTT
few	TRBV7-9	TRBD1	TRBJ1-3	CSSSLTGGISGNTIYF	TGTTCCAGCAGCCTGACAGGGGGTATCTCTGGAAACACCATATATTTT
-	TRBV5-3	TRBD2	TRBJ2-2	CARSLRGTKTGELFF	TGTGCCAGAAGCTTGCGCGGGACTAAAACCGGGGAGCTGTTTTTT
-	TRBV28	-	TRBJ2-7	CATPRTGLYEQYF	TGTGCCACCCCGCGTACAGGTCTCTACGAGCAGTACTTC
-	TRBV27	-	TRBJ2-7	CASSLSVSYEQYF	TGTGCCAGCAGTTTGTCGGTCTCCTACGAGCAGTACTTC
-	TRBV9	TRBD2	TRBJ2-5	CASSVSAGGLETQYF	TGTGCCAGCAGCGTTTCAGCGGGGGGGCTGGAGACCCAGTACTTC
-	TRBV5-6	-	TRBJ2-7	CASTALSSSYEQYF	TGTGCCAGCACCGCCTTGAGTAGCTCCTACGAGCAGTACTTC
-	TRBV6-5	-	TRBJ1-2	CASSQTVNYGYTF	TGTGCCAGCAGCCAAACTGTGAACTATGGCTACACCTTC
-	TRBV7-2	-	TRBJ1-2	CASSLRGTPTVHYGYTF	TGTGCCAGCAGCTTGCGGGGCACACCAACCGTCCACTATGGCTACACCTTC
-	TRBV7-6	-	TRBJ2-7	CASSLLGGEQYF	TGTGCCAGCAGCTTGCTCGGGGGTGAGCAGTACTTC
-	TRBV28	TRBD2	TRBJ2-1	CASSSQPGLAGHEQFF	TGTGCCAGCAGTTCCCAACCGGGACTAGCGGGACATGAGCAGTTCTTC
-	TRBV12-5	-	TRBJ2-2	CASGDTGRSGELFF	TGTGCTAGTGGTGACACTGGGCGTTCTGGGGAGCTGTTTTTT
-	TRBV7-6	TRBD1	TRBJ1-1	CASSLPDRGNTEAFF	TGTGCCAGCAGCCTACCCGACAGGGGGAACACTGAAGCTTTCTTT
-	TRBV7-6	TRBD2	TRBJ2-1	CASSPPGLGNNEQFF	TGTGCCAGCAGTCCGCCGGGACTAGGGAACAATGAGCAGTTCTTC
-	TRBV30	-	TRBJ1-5	CAWSDTVTGYSNQPQHF	TGTGCCTGGAGTGACACGGTAACAGGGTATAGCAATCAGCCCCAGCATTTT
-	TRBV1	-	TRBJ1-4	CTSSQVGGGKTNEKLFF	TGCACCAGCAGCCAAGTAGGAGGAGGGAAAACGAATGAAAAACTGTTTTTT
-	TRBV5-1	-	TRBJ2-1	CASSVGTWEFF	TGCGCCAGCTCAGTCGGGACATGGGAGTTCTTC
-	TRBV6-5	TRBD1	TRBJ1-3	CASSYGQGAVGNTIYF	TGTGCCAGCAGTTACGGACAGGGGGCTGTCGGAAACACCATATATTTT
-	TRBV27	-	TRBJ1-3	CASSLSWGGRSSGNTIYF	TGTGCCAGCAGTTTATCCTGGGGGGGAAGAAGCTCTGGAAACACCATATATTTT
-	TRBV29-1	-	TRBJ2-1	CSVIDSNEQFF	TGCAGCGTTATAGACAGTAATGAGCAGTTCTTC
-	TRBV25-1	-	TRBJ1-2	CASSESAVRGGYTF	TGTGCCAGCAGTGAATCGGCAGTAAGAGGGGGCTACACCTTC
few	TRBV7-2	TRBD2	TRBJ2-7	CASSLEPSGSYEQYF	TGTGCCAGCAGCTTAGAGCCTAGCGGTTCCTACGAGCAGTACTTC
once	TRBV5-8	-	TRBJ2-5	CASSLAGVETQYF	TGTGCCAGCAGCTTGGCCGGGGTGGAGACCCAGTACTTC
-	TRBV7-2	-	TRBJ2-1	CASSLQLRSYNEQFF	TGTGCCAGCAGCTTACAACTGAGATCCTACAATGAGCAGTTCTTC
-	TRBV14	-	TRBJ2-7	CASSQEDRGNYEQYF	TGTGCCAGCAGCCAAGAAGATCGGGGGAACTACGAGCAGTACTTC
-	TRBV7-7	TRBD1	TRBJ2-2	CASSLTGGGTGELFF	TGTGCTAGCAGCTTGACAGGGGGGGGCACCGGGGAGCTGTTTTTT
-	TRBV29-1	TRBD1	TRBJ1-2	CSVEDNGTGRGYGYTF	TGCAGCGTTGAAGATAATGGGACAGGGAGAGGCTATGGCTACACCTTC
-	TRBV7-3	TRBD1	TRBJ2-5	CASSLSGTVQETQYF	TGTGCCAGCAGCTTAAGTGGGACAGTCCAAGAGACCCAGTACTTC
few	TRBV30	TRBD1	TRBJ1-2	CAWMTGIYGYTF	TGTGCCTGGATGACAGGGATCTATGGCTACACCTTC
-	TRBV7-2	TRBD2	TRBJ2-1	CASSSTSARVF	TGTGCCAGCAGCAGTACTAGCGCCCGGGTCTTC
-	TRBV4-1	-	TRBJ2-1	CASSQEGGGPLTEQFF	TGCGCCAGCAGCCAAGAAGGAGGGGGCCCCTTAACGGAGCAGTTCTTC
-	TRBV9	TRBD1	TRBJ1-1	CASSRTGNTEAFF	TGTGCCAGCAGTCGGACAGGGAACACTGAAGCTTTCTTT
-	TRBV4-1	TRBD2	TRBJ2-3	CASSQRIAGGGVGTDTQYF	TGCGCCAGCAGCCAAAGGATAGCGGGAGGGGGCGTGGGCACAGATACGCAGTATTTT
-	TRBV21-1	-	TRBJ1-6	CASSQRQEGSNNSPLHF	TGTGCCAGCAGCCAGAGGCAGGAGGGCTCGAATAATTCACCCCTCCACTTT
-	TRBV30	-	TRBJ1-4	CAWSVGGARANEKLFF	TGTGCCTGGAGTGTAGGAGGGGCGCGCGCTAATGAAAAACTGTTTTTT